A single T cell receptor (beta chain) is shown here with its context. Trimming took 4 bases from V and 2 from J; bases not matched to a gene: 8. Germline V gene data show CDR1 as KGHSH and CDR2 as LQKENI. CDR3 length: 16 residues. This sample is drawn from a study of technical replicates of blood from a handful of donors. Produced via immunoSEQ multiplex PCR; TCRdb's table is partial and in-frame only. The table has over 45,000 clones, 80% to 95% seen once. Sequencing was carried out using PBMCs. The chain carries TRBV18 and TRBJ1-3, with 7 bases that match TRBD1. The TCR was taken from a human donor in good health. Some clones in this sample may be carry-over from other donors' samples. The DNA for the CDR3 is TGTGCCAGCTCACTGTGGGAAGGGGGCCCTGGAAACACCATATATTTT. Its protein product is CASSLWEGGPGNTIYF.